This T cell receptor beta chain comes out of a study of blood T cell repertoires in COVID-19. The J segment lost 5 bases and the V segment lost 4 bases, leaving 5 bases of the junction unmatched. Per germline, CDR1 SGHRS and CDR2 YFSETQ. The CDR3 loop spans 16 amino acids. Notes on this clone: The sample carries other DNA sequences with the same CDR3.

Sequencing used immunoSEQ multiplex PCR; TCRdb keeps in-frame clones, though not all of them. The repertoire has roughly 400,000 clones, roughly 88% of them found once; the top ten carry approximately 0.55%. Enrollees, about 18 to 89 years old, lived in 25 or so US areas. The origin of this receptor is a young man who had recovered from COVID-19. What was sequenced was PBMCs or T cells enriched from blood (not recorded which). V and J are TRBV5-1 and TRBJ2-5; TRBD2 agrees at 16 bases. The CDR3 region is CASSPGTSGGAETQYF. CDR3 coding DNA: TGCGCCAGCAGCCCCGGGACTAGCGGGGGGGCGGAGACCCAGTACTTC.